This T cell receptor beta chain was profiled in a study of technical replicates of blood from a handful of donors. Germline-derived CDR1 and CDR2 are SGDLS and YYNGEE. CDR3 length equals 14 residues. V lost 0 bases and J 4 bases, leaving 10 bases between the germline ends. This clone was counted a few times. TCRdb's copy holds only in-frame clones and misses some; the assay was immunoSEQ multiplex PCR. The sample lists about 80,000 clones; roughly 91% were seen once. This chain links TRBV9 with TRBJ1-1; the D gene is possibly TRBD1 (6 bases). The specimen sequenced was T cells isolated from PBMCs. The receptor was isolated from a human donor in good health. The CDR3 protein is CASSVEEGGTEAFF. CDR3 nucleotide sequence: TGTGCCAGCAGCGTAGAAGAAGGGGGCACTGAAGCTTTCTTT.